The 22 T cell receptor beta chains given below trace back to one sample, sequenced in a study of shared clonotypes between healthy human individuals. Using immunoSEQ multiplex PCR, the repertoire was profiled, and TCRdb retains in-frame clones only, with some absent. The top ten clones hold roughly 0.13% of a sample with roughly 2.4 million clones, 90% to 96% of them seen once. The sample consisted of naive CD4+ T cells sorted from blood. This sample's subset: CD45RA+ positively selected. The receptors shown here come from a man aged 18 to 35 in good health.

The V and J genes are TRBV5-4 and TRBJ2-4; TRBD1 might be the D (6 bases). The CDR3 consists of 14 residues. Germline V gives CDR1 SGHNT, CDR2 YYREEE (reference sequence). Trimming stripped 4 bases from V and 1 base from J, with 9 bases between. The CDR3 is CASSLGAAKNIQYF. The CDR3 DNA reads TGTGCCAGCAGCCTGGGGGCGGCCAAAAACATTCAGTACTTC.

V gene TRBV2 combines with J gene TRBJ2-3, with 10 bases lining up with TRBD1. Germline CDR1 and CDR2: SNHLY and FYNNEI. This CDR3 is 17 amino acids long. Unmatched junction bases numbered 8, after V lost 4 bases and J lost 1 base. In DNA, the CDR3 is TGTGCCAGCAGTGGGGACAGGGGTCTTTGGGGCACAGATACGCAGTATTTT. Translated, it gives CASSGDRGLWGTDTQYF.

This chain uses TRBV19 with TRBJ1-5, with 7 bases that match TRBD1. V trimming: 4 bases; J trimming: 6 bases; junction bases outside the gene matches: 6. The CDR3 loop spans 14 amino acids. Germline V gives CDR1 LNHDA, CDR2 SQIVND (reference sequence). The CDR3 DNA reads as TGTGCCAGTAGTACCGACAGGGTGAGTCAGCCCCAGCATTTT. Translating gives CASSTDRVSQPQHF.

The gene calls are TRBV1 and TRBJ2-7; the DNA was not used to check the table's D call, TRBD2. TRBV1 is annotated as a pseudogene. The CDR3 totals 18 residues. DNA for the CDR3: TGCACCAGCGAAACTAGCGGGGTTCGGAACCGAGTTCGGTACGAGCAGTACTTC. Translation: CTSETSGVRNRVRYEQYF.

The chain joins TRBV5-4 to TRBJ2-3, with 7 positions matching TRBD1. From germline, CDR1 is SGHNT and CDR2 YYREEE (reference sequence). J lost 5 bases, V lost 0 bases, and 6 bases had no gene match. This CDR3 has 15 residues. CDR3 sequence reads: CASSLGLGGKDTQYF. For the CDR3, the DNA is TGTGCCAGCAGCTTGGGTCTAGGGGGCAAAGATACGCAGTATTTT. The full variable domain, in which reference TRBV5-4 and TRBJ2-3 provide the parts outside the CDR3, is ETGVTQSPTHLIKTRGQQVTLRCSSQSGHNTVSWYQQALGQGPQFIFQYYREEENGRGNFPPRFSGLQFPNYSSELNVNALELDDSALYLCASSLGLGGKDTQYFGPGTRLTVL.

V is TRBV6-5 and J is TRBJ2-1; D may be TRBD1 (6 bases). V dropped 3 bases and J dropped 6 bases, with 18 bases sitting between them. CDR1 is MNHEY and CDR2 is SVGAGI in the germline V gene. The CDR3 has 16 amino acids. CDR3 protein: CASSYRSGRGVNEQFF. CDR3 nucleotides: TGTGCCAGCAGTTATCGTTCGGGCAGGGGAGTCAATGAGCAGTTCTTC.

This rearrangement joins TRBV10-2 to TRBJ1-2, with D uncertain. V was pared by 3 bases and J by 0 bases, with 11 bases between. The germline gives CDR1 WSHSY, CDR2 SAAADI. CDR3 length: 15 amino acids. CDR3 region: CASSERRKANYGYTF. The CDR3, as DNA: TGCGCCAGCAGTGAAAGGCGCAAGGCTAACTATGGCTACACCTTC.

This clone was seen once. The chain carries TRBV5-6 and TRBJ2-7; 7 bases align to TRBD1. V lost 0 bases, J lost 4 bases, and 7 bases stayed unmatched. In germline, CDR1 is SGHDT, CDR2 YYEEEE. The CDR3 length is 15 residues. The CDR3 spells CASSLGGTARYEQYF. DNA of the CDR3: TGTGCCAGCAGCTTGGGGGGGACAGCGAGGTACGAGCAGTACTTC. The whole variable domain, filled in from reference TRBV5-6 and TRBJ2-7, reads DAGVTQSPTHLIKTRGQQVTLRCSPKSGHDTVSWYQQALGQGPQFIFQYYEEEERQRGNFPDRFSGHQFPNYSSELNVNALLLGDSALYLCASSLGGTARYEQYFGPGTRLTVT.

This chain joins TRBV27 and TRBJ2-7, with 10 bases that match TRBD2. The CDR3 loop spans 15 amino acids. CDR1 is MNHEY and CDR2 is SMNVEV in the germline V gene (reference sequence). The junction had 7 bases not matched to a gene; V was cut back by 6 bases and J by 2 bases. The CDR3 sequence: CASRPTLAGAYEQYF. CDR3 DNA sequence: TGTGCCAGCAGACCAACGCTAGCGGGGGCCTACGAGCAGTACTTC.

The chain carries TRBV30 and TRBJ1-4; D remains ambiguous. V was clipped by 8 bases and J by 8 bases, with 18 bases between them. Germline V CDR1 and CDR2: GTSNPN, SVGIG (reference sequence). The CDR3 extends over 13 amino acids. The CDR3 loop is CATHGQVGEKLFF. Here the CDR3 DNA reads TGTGCCACGCACGGGCAGGTCGGGGAAAAACTGTTTTTT.

The chain carries TRBV5-8 and TRBJ2-7; 7 bases are shared with TRBD2. CDR3 size: 15 residues. The V and J ends lost 6 bases and 2 bases, in that order; junction bases with no gene match: 11. Germline CDR1 reads SGHTS; CDR2 reads YDEGEE. The CDR3 region has the DNA TGTGCCAGCAACTTCCTGGGCGGGAGTACCTACGAGCAGTACTTC. Translation gives CASNFLGGSTYEQYF.

This clone was picked up one time. V and J are TRBV5-8 and TRBJ2-7; D gene unclear. Germline lookup yields CDR1 SGHTS and CDR2 YDEGEE. The V end was cut by 0 bases, the J end by 1 base, with 11 bases between. The CDR3 sequence is 15 residues long. The DNA for the CDR3 is TGTGCCAGCAGCTTGGTGGGCAGTCTTTCCTACGAGCAGTACTTC. Translating it yields CASSLVGSLSYEQYF. The variable domain in full, completed from reference TRBV5-8 and TRBJ2-7, reads EAGVTQSPTHLIKTRGQQATLRCSPISGHTSVYWYQQALGLGLQFLLWYDEGEERNRGNFPPRFSGRQFPNYSSELNVNALELEDSALYLCASSLVGSLSYEQYFGPGTRLTVT.

The count of this clone is one. The J gene is TRBJ2-5, the V gene TRBV4-1; the D is unclear. The V end was cut by 6 bases, the J end by 1 base, with 15 bases between. Per the germline V gene, CDR1 is MGHRA and CDR2 is YSYEKL. The CDR3 runs to 15 residues. The CDR3 loop is CASRNLGNSQETQYF. The CDR3 DNA follows: TGCGCCAGCAGGAACCTGGGGAATTCCCAAGAGACCCAGTACTTC.

The chain's CDR3 is CAWSLRGLGQGSNQPQHF. The CDR3 nucleotides read TGTGCCTGGAGTCTAAGGGGGTTGGGGCAGGGGAGCAATCAGCCCCAGCATTTT. J is TRBJ1-5 and V is TRBV30; TRBD1 is a possible D gene (6 bases). V lost 2 bases, J lost 1 base, and 21 bases lay in between. The CDR3 is made up of 18 amino acids. CDR1 and CDR2 from the germline V gene are GTSNPN and SVGIG (reference sequence).

The count of this clone is one. The chain is built from TRBV5-1 and TRBJ2-3; TRBD1 might be the D (7 bases). The CDR3 runs to 14 residues. V was cut by 6 bases and J by 5 bases, with 16 bases left in between. CDR1 and CDR2 from the germline V gene are SGHRS and YFSETQ. In DNA form, the CDR3 reads TGCGCCAGCATGGAGGGGGCGCTGAAAGATACGCAGTATTTT. Its protein is CASMEGALKDTQYF. Complete variable domain (other parts from reference TRBV5-1 and TRBJ2-3): KAGVTQTPRYLIKTRGQQVTLSCSPISGHRSVSWYQQTPGQGLQFLFEYFSETQRNKGNFPGRFSGRQFSNSRSEMNVSTLELGDSALYLCASMEGALKDTQYFGPGTRLTVL.

Comments on this clone: An end of the junction differs from the germline gene, which may be a read error. This chain joins TRBV11-2 and TRBJ2-7; D possibly corresponds to TRBD1 (6 bases). The germline gives CDR1 SGHAT, CDR2 FQNNGV. CDR3 length: 14 amino acids. The CDR3: CASSFGTISNEQYF. CDR3 sequence (DNA): TGTGCCAGCAGCTTCGGGACAATCTCCAACGAGCAGTACTTC. Variable domain in full (rest from reference TRBV11-2 and TRBJ2-7): EAGVAQSPRYKIIEKRQSVAFWCNPISGHATLYWYQQILGQGPKLLIQFQNNGVVDDSQLPKDRFSAERLKGVDSTLKIQPAKLEDSAVYLCASSFGTISNEQYFGPGTRLTVT.

This clone has just one count. The chain is built from TRBV2 and TRBJ1-1, with a weak D call TRBD1 (5 bases). V lost 3 bases, J lost 4 bases, and 12 bases lay in between. The germline CDR1 and CDR2 sequences are SNHLY and FYNNEI. This CDR3 is built from 14 residues. CDR3 sequence: CASSDPGSTTEAFF. The CDR3 DNA sequence: TGTGCCAGCAGTGACCCAGGGTCGACCACTGAAGCTTTCTTT.

The chain is built from TRBV11-3 and TRBJ2-5; 7 nucleotides match TRBD2. This CDR3 contains 15 residues. Looked up from germline, CDR1 is SGHNT and CDR2 is YENEEA. Trimming took 5 bases from V and 3 from J; bases not matched to a gene: 9. The CDR3 protein is CASSVGGRAEETQYF. The CDR3 nucleotides read TGTGCCAGCAGCGTGGGAGGGCGGGCAGAAGAGACCCAGTACTTC.

The chain is built from TRBV30 and TRBJ2-1; 7 positions agree with TRBD1. The CDR3 length is 14 residues. Germline V gene data show CDR1 as GTSNPN and CDR2 as SVGIG (reference sequence). V shed 7 bases and J 5 bases; nucleotides not matched to a gene: 11. The CDR3 sequence: CAFQDRVTNNEQFF. CDR3 bases: TGTGCCTTCCAAGACAGGGTAACCAACAATGAGCAGTTCTTC.

This chain connects TRBV6-1 to TRBJ2-2; D is uncertain. Per germline, CDR1 MNHNS and CDR2 SASEGT. Trimming took 1 base from V and 2 from J, leaving 8 bases between them. This CDR3 is 15 amino acids long. Here the CDR3 DNA reads TGTGCCAGCAGTGAAGACAACAGTAACACCGGGGAGCTGTTTTTT. It specifies CASSEDNSNTGELFF.

The chain couples TRBV11-1 to TRBJ2-5; no clear D. The CDR3 has 13 amino acids. Trimming removed 6 bases from V and 2 bases from J, with 10 bases in between. Germline CDR1 SGHAT, CDR2 FQDESV (reference sequence). DNA for the CDR3: TGTGCCAGCAGTCTCGGACCTCAAGAGACCCAGTACTTC. Translation: CASSLGPQETQYF.

The CDR3 nucleotides read TGTGCCATCAGTGAGTCTAGGGGAATCTATGGCTACACCTTC. Its protein product is CAISESRGIYGYTF. This sequence joins TRBV10-3 and TRBJ1-2; weak D call: TRBD1 (5 bases). The CDR3 is 14 amino acids. Looked up from germline, CDR1 is ENHRY and CDR2 is SYGVKD. V gave up 0 bases and J gave up 4 bases, with 9 bases separating them.